The next 24 T cell receptor beta chains were all read from a single sample in a study of cytomegalovirus exposure and HLA in healthy donors. 60 Vbeta and 13 Jbeta primers were used in PCR. Clones were read by immunoSEQ multiplex PCR, and TCRdb kept only the in-frame ones, dropping some. The sample lists about 83,000 clones; 70% to 80% were seen once. Input material: PBMCs. These receptors originate from a man between 60 and 70 years old in good health and CMV-seronegative.

This CDR3 is CASSVRLLNTGELFF. CDR3 bases: TGTGCCAGCAGCGTGAGACTTCTAAACACCGGGGAGCTGTTTTTT. The chain recombines TRBV9 with TRBJ2-2, with D unclear. The V end lost 2 bases, the J end lost 2 bases, and 10 bases lay between the germline ends. CDR3 size: 15 residues. Looked up from germline, CDR1 is SGDLS and CDR2 is YYNGEE.

The genes are TRBV7-2 and TRBJ2-3; no definite D call. CDR1 and CDR2 (germline): SGHTA, FQGNSA. Trimming shortened V by 1 base and J by 3 bases, and 5 bases separated the two germline ends. There are 13 residues in the CDR3. CDR3 nucleotide sequence: TGTGCCAGCAGCTTAGATCTAACAGATACGCAGTATTTT. This gives the protein CASSLDLTDTQYF. The variable domain in full, completed from reference TRBV7-2 and TRBJ2-3, reads GAGVSQSPSNKVTEKGKDVELRCDPISGHTALYWYRQSLGQGLEFLIYFQGNSAPDKSGLPSDRFSAERTGGSVSTLTIQRTQQEDSAVYLCASSLDLTDTQYFGPGTRLTVL.

The chain recombines TRBV5-1 with TRBJ2-7, with 7 bases that match TRBD2. Germline trimming cut 4 bases from V and 0 bases from J; bases unmatched to any gene: 4. Germline-derived CDR1 and CDR2 are SGHRS and YFSETQ. The CDR3 contains 14 residues. CDR3 in amino acids: CASSLAGDSYEQYF. The CDR3 region has the DNA TGCGCCAGCAGCCTCGCGGGGGACTCCTACGAGCAGTACTTC. Based on the CDR3 plus reference TRBV5-1 and TRBJ2-7, the full variable domain is KAGVTQTPRYLIKTRGQQVTLSCSPISGHRSVSWYQQTPGQGLQFLFEYFSETQRNKGNFPGRFSGRQFSNSRSEMNVSTLELGDSALYLCASSLAGDSYEQYFGPGTRLTVT.

The chain recombines TRBV5-8 with TRBJ2-5; no reliable D call. V lost 2 bases and J 5 bases, leaving 10 bases between the germline ends. CDR1 and CDR2 (germline): SGHTS, YDEGEE. This CDR3 comprises 13 residues. The chain's CDR3 is CASSLSHRETQYF. CDR3 bases: TGTGCCAGCAGCTTAAGCCACCGGGAGACCCAGTACTTC. Full variable domain (rest looked up from reference TRBV5-8 and TRBJ2-5): EAGVTQSPTHLIKTRGQQATLRCSPISGHTSVYWYQQALGLGLQFLLWYDEGEERNRGNFPPRFSGRQFPNYSSELNVNALELEDSALYLCASSLSHRETQYFGPGTRLLVL.

The chain couples TRBV19 to TRBJ2-7; 7 bases match TRBD1. After removal of 6 bases from V and 5 bases from J, the junction contained 7 bases not matched to a gene. Germline V gene data show CDR1 as LNHDA and CDR2 as SQIVND (reference sequence). This CDR3 comprises 13 residues. The CDR3 DNA reads TGTGCCAGTAGCAGACAGGGCGAAGACGAGCAGTACTTC. It encodes CASSRQGEDEQYF.

The chain carries TRBV19 and TRBJ1-1, with TRBD1 as a possible D gene (6 bases). V shed 4 bases and J shed 4 bases, with 19 bases lying between them. The CDR3 is 16 residues long. Germline CDR1 LNHDA, CDR2 SQIVND (reference sequence). In nucleotides, the CDR3 is TGTGCCAGTAGTACTAGTGCGGGGGCCTGGGGCACTGAAGCTTTCTTT. Its translation is CASSTSAGAWGTEAFF.

The V and J genes are TRBV4-3 and TRBJ1-2; maybe TRBD1 (6 bases). Per the germline V gene, CDR1 is LGHNA and CDR2 is YSLEER. V lost 4 bases, J lost 7 bases, and 22 bases lay in between. The CDR3 runs to 16 residues. The CDR3 coding sequence is TGCGCCAGCAGCCCAAGTCCCTCCACGGGGGGCTTTGGCTACACCTTC. Residues: CASSPSPSTGGFGYTF.

V and J are TRBV28 and TRBJ1-5; D is possibly TRBD1 (6 bases). The CDR3 consists of 13 residues. V was clipped by 6 bases and J by 10 bases, with 16 bases between them. Germline V lookup: CDR1 MDHEN, CDR2 SYDVKM. CDR3 loop: CASRTGTFGPQHF. CDR3 nucleotide sequence: TGTGCCAGCAGAACAGGGACCTTTGGCCCCCAGCATTTT.

The chain uses TRBV4-2 and TRBJ2-1; D is perhaps TRBD1 (5 bases). The V end was cut by 1 base, the J end by 0 bases, with 13 bases between. CDR3 size: 17 residues. Germline-derived CDR1 and CDR2 are LGHNA and YNFKEQ. The CDR3 nucleotides read TGTGCCAGCAGCCAAGTCAGGGTTGAGACCTCCTACAATGAGCAGTTCTTC. This codes for CASSQVRVETSYNEQFF.

V gene TRBV6-5 combines with J gene TRBJ2-7; TRBD1 might be the D (5 bases). The germline gives CDR1 MNHEY, CDR2 SVGAGI. Trimming left V 5 bases short and J 7 bases short, with 12 bases between. This CDR3 is 12 amino acids long. The chain's CDR3 is CASSPRQNEQYF. The CDR3 DNA is TGTGCCAGCAGTCCTAGACAGAATGAGCAGTACTTC.

This clone has a handful of counts. The genes are TRBV19 and TRBJ1-1; TRBD1 is a possible D gene (5 bases). CDR3 length equals 13 residues. Looked up from germline, CDR1 is LNHDA and CDR2 is SQIVND (reference sequence). The V end was cut by 6 bases, the J end by 7 bases, with 15 bases between. CDR3 amino acids: CASSQEGRVEAFF. In DNA form, the CDR3 reads TGTGCCAGTAGCCAGGAGGGGCGGGTTGAAGCTTTCTTT.

The CDR3 protein is CASSFGQGNTEAFF. The DNA of the CDR3 is TGTGCCAGCAGCTTTGGACAGGGGAACACTGAAGCTTTCTTT. The rearrangement links TRBV5-4 to TRBJ1-1, with TRBD1 identical over 8 bases. CDR1 is SGHNT, CDR2 YYREEE, per germline (reference sequence). CDR3 length: 14 residues. V lost 2 bases and J lost 1; bases outside the gene matches: 1.

The gene calls are TRBV7-9 and TRBJ1-2, with 7 bases matching TRBD1. V lost 5 bases and J lost 6; bases outside the gene matches: 18. The CDR3 runs to 17 residues. Germline CDR1 is SEHNR and CDR2 is FQNEAQ (reference sequence). The DNA of the CDR3 is TGTGCCAGCAGCCCCCCTCCCCCCAAGACAGGGTGGAATGGCTACACCTTC. This translates into CASSPPPPKTGWNGYTF.

The rearrangement links TRBV2 to TRBJ2-3; 7 bases agree with TRBD1. Germline trimming cut 7 bases from V and 5 bases from J; bases unmatched to any gene: 15. The CDR3 sequence is 16 residues long. Germline CDR1 and CDR2: SNHLY and FYNNEI. CDR3 DNA: TGTGCCAGCAATCTGTATGGAACAGGGGCCGGAGATACGCAGTATTTT. It codes for CASNLYGTGAGDTQYF.

V is TRBV7-9 and J is TRBJ1-5; D is uncertain. The V and J ends lost 3 bases and 3 bases respectively, with 15 bases between them. This CDR3 is 16 amino acids long. The germline V gene has CDR1 SEHNR and CDR2 FQNEAQ (reference sequence). The CDR3 loop is CASSFGARANNQPQHF. The CDR3 coding sequence is TGTGCCAGCAGCTTCGGAGCTCGTGCCAACAATCAGCCCCAGCATTTT.

The genes are TRBV9 and TRBJ2-5; TRBD2 aligns across 11 bases. Unmatched junction bases numbered 9, after V lost 4 bases and J lost 4 bases. The CDR3 has 16 residues. Germline loops: CDR1 SGDLS, CDR2 YYNGEE. This CDR3 is CASSTYSGGAVETQYF. CDR3 nucleotide sequence: TGTGCCAGCAGCACATATAGCGGGGGGGCCGTAGAGACCCAGTACTTC.

The rearrangement links TRBV5-6 to TRBJ2-3; D is unresolved. The V and J ends lost 2 bases and 0 bases respectively, with 10 bases between them. Germline CDR1 and CDR2: SGHDT and YYEEEE. This CDR3 is 15 amino acids long. The CDR3 loop reads CASSFLTSSTDTQYF. In DNA, the CDR3 is TGTGCCAGCAGCTTTTTAACGAGTAGCACAGATACGCAGTATTTT.

The rearrangement links TRBV5-1 to TRBJ1-1; 9 bases map to TRBD1. J was trimmed by 3 bases and V by 5 bases; bases with no gene match: 5. The germline CDR1 and CDR2 sequences are SGHRS and YFSETQ. CDR3 length: 14 residues. The chain's CDR3 is CASRAGQGDTEAFF. The CDR3 nucleotides read TGCGCCAGCAGGGCGGGACAGGGAGACACTGAAGCTTTCTTT.

A single count supports this clone. This chain links TRBV19 with TRBJ2-7; TRBD1 might be the D (6 bases). The length of the CDR3 is 15 residues. V lost 3 bases, J lost 5 bases, and 17 bases lay in between. Germline CDR1 LNHDA, CDR2 SQIVND (reference sequence). CDR3 sequence: CASSIAGTLANEQYF. CDR3 DNA: TGTGCCAGTAGTATCGCTGGGACACTTGCTAACGAGCAGTACTTC.

The V gene is TRBV7-9, the J gene TRBJ2-5, with 10 bases that match TRBD2. This CDR3 is 14 amino acids long. Per the germline V gene, CDR1 is SEHNR and CDR2 is FQNEAQ (reference sequence). J lost 5 bases, V lost 5 bases, and 5 bases had no gene match. The CDR3 nucleotides are TGTGCCAGCAGCGAGCGGGGGGGCCTGGAGACCCAGTACTTC. As protein: CASSERGGLETQYF.

This clone showed up just a few times. The chain links TRBV5-1 to TRBJ1-2; 7 bases are shared with TRBD1. The germline V gene has CDR1 SGHRS and CDR2 YFSETQ. The CDR3 consists of 14 residues. After removal of 0 bases from V and 9 bases from J, the junction contained 8 bases not matched to a gene. CDR3 loop: CASSLAAGGGSYTF. The DNA for the CDR3 is TGCGCCAGCAGCTTGGCGGCAGGGGGTGGGAGCTACACCTTC.

The genes are TRBV7-7 and TRBJ2-1, with a weak D call TRBD2 (5 bases). Trimming removed 5 bases from V and 6 bases from J, with 17 bases in between. The CDR3 extends over 15 amino acids. Per the germline V gene, CDR1 is SSHAT and CDR2 is FNYEAQ (reference sequence). The CDR3 protein is CASSDLGSGPNEQFF. DNA of the CDR3: TGTGCCAGCAGCGACTTGGGGAGTGGGCCCAATGAGCAGTTCTTC. Supplemented by reference TRBV7-7 and TRBJ2-1, the full variable domain reads GAGVSQSPRYKVTKRGQDVTLRCDPISSHATLYWYQQALGQGPEFLTYFNYEAQPDKSGLPSDRFSAERPEGSISTLTIQRTEQRDSAMYRCASSDLGSGPNEQFFGPGTRLTVL.

The genes are TRBV6-1 and TRBJ1-2; 7 bases are a match to TRBD1. This CDR3 has 14 amino acids. The V gene's germline CDR1 is MNHNS and CDR2 SASEGT. The junction had 6 bases not matched to a gene; V was cut back by 4 bases and J by 4 bases. The DNA of the CDR3 is TGTGCCAGCAGTGTGGAAGGGGGCGGCTATGGCTACACCTTC. This sequence encodes CASSVEGGGYGYTF.

This chain links TRBV21-1 with TRBJ2-1; the D call of TRBD2 is as the table states it, not checked on the DNA. TRBV21-1 is an annotated pseudogene. The CDR3 is 17 amino acids. CDR3 residues: CASSFTPGLAGGRIQFF. DNA for the CDR3: TGTGCCAGCAGCTTTACACCGGGACTAGCGGGAGGTAGGATTCAGTTCTTC.